This T cell receptor (beta chain) was observed in a study of OX40 agonist ivuxolimab in advanced cancers. General observations from the study: The mean number of expanded clones was higher in CD8+ T cells than in CD4+.

The CDR3 runs to 13 residues. CDR1 is SGDLS, CDR2 YYNGEE, per germline. The trim removed 0 bases at V and 7 bases at J, leaving 1 base unmatched. The repertoire was sequenced with immunoSEQ multiplex PCR; TCRdb's copy has only in-frame clones and lacks some. Counted here are fewer than 120,000 clones, roughly nine tenths occurring once; the ten biggest clones make up around 0.27%. As regards this clone: Its antigen is unknown.

This receptor was identified in an adult with an advanced solid tumor such as melanoma, head and neck, liver or kidney cancer. Sequenced material: CD4+ or CD8+ T cells sorted from blood, taken in a trial of the OX40 agonist ivuxolimab. V gene TRBV9 combines with J gene TRBJ1-2; 9 nucleotides match TRBD1. As DNA, the CDR3 is TGTGCCAGCAGCGTAGAACAGGGGGCTGGCTACACCTTC. It specifies CASSVEQGAGYTF.